This T cell receptor beta chain was profiled in a study of shared clonotypes between healthy human individuals. For sorted subsets, approximately 0.2 ug DNA per replicate equaled roughly 30,000 T cell genomes. Method: immunoSEQ multiplex PCR; TCRdb's copy keeps in-frame clones and lacks some. This sample carries about 2 million clones, just under 95% of them seen once, and the ten largest clones take 1.1%. V dropped 7 bases and J dropped 3; count of bases not matched to a gene: 6. The CDR3 extends over 15 amino acids. Germline assignment: CDR1 MNHEY and CDR2 SVGAGI. The naive CD8 fraction comprised CD45RO-negative cells positively selected for CCR7 and excluded terminally differentiated effector memory CD45RA+ cells.

The sequence came from a man aged 18-30 years in good health. The sequenced material came from naive CD8+ T cells sorted from blood. The J gene is TRBJ1-6, the V gene TRBV6-5; 7 bases map to TRBD1. CDR3 nucleotides: TGTGCCAGCACCGTGACAGGGAACTATAATTCACCCCTCCACTTT. Translating it yields CASTVTGNYNSPLHF.